This T cell receptor beta chain was recorded in a study of cytomegalovirus exposure and HLA in healthy donors. Study context: A subsequent analysis reported that the 120 or so validation repertoires were produced on the same platform that had also been used for the approximately 700 first-cohort repertoires. Study conclusions and caveats: Cytomegalovirus association was assigned to about 150 TCR beta chains. A subsequent analysis found that TCR clusters from the first cohort also tended to co-occur in the roughly 120 validation repertoires, with 90% to 95% of cluster scores above 0.

The V gene end was trimmed by 6 bases and the J gene end by 1 base; junction bases not matched to a gene: 9. Germline lookup yields CDR1 WNHNN and CDR2 SYGVQD (reference sequence). The CDR3 contains 16 residues. Comment on this clone: What it binds is unknown.

Assay: immunoSEQ multiplex PCR; the TCRdb copy retains only in-frame clones and omits some. This sample carries 70,000 to 75,000 clones, around 94% of them seen once, and the ten largest clones take about 1.9%. This chain uses TRBV10-1 with TRBJ1-5; 7 nucleotides align to TRBD1. Source material: PBMCs. The clonotype comes from a woman aged 18-29 years in good health and CMV-seropositive. CDR3 residues: CASRREQGESNQPQHF. CDR3 sequence (DNA): TGCGCCAGCAGAAGAGAGCAGGGGGAAAGCAATCAGCCCCAGCATTTT.